This TCR beta chain was recovered during a study of graft-versus-host responses after intestinal transplantation. Across the whole study: The study gave all recipients anti-thymocyte globulin induction, then tacrolimus and steroids for 2 to 3 years. The study, taken as a whole, reports: GvH clonotypes were identified within recipient marrow, with a subset emerging first in ileum or blood.

Sequenced by immunoSEQ multiplex PCR; TCRdb stores in-frame clones only, minus some. The profile shows over 100,000 clones, roughly nine tenths of them singletons. With regard to this clone: The antigen is not known.

The sequence came from a human donor who received an intestinal transplant. This material consisted of unstimulated CD4+ T cells sorted from spleen or lymph node cells, taken before intestinal transplant.

DNA for the CDR3: TGTGCCACCACAGGGAGGGGTAATTCACCCCTCCACTTT. Its translation: CATTGRGNSPLHF. The chain links TRBV6-5 to TRBJ1-6; D perhaps matches TRBD1 (6 bases). V gave up 10 bases and J gave up 6 bases, with 13 bases separating them. Germline V gene lookup returns CDR1 MNHEY and CDR2 SVGAGI. The CDR3 runs to 13 residues.